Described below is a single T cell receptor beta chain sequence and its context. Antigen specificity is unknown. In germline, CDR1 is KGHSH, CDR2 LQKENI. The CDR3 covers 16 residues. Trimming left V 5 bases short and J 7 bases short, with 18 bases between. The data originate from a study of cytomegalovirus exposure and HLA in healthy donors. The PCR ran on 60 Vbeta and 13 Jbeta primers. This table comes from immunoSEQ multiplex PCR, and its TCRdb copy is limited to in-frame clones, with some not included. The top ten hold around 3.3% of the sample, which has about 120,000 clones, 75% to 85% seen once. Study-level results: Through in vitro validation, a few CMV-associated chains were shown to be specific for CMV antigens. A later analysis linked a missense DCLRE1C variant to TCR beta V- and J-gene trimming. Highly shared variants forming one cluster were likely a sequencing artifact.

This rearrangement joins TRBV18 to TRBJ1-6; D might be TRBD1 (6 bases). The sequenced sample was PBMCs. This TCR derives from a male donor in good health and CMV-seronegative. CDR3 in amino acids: CASSTIGGAENSPLHF. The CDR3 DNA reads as TGTGCCAGCTCAACTATCGGGGGGGCTGAGAATTCACCCCTCCACTTT.